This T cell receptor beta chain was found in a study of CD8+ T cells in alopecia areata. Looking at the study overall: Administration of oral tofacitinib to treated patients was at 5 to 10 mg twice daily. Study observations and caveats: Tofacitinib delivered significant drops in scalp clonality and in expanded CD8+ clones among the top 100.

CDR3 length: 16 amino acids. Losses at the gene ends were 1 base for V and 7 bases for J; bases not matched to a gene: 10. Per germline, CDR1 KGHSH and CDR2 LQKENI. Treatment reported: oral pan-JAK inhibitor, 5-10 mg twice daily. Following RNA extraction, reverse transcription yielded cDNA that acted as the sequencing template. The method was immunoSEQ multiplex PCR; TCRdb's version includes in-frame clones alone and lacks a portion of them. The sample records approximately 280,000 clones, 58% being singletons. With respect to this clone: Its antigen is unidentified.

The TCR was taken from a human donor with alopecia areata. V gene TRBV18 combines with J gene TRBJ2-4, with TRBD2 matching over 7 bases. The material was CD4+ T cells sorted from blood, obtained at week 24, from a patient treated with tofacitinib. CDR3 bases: TGTGCCAGCTCACCACGTGGGGGGGACCTATTGAACATTCAGTACTTC. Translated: CASSPRGGDLLNIQYF.